The next 14 T cell receptor beta chains were all read from a single sample in a study of response to subunit inactivated influenza vaccine (dated by TCRdb to 2016 to 2018). Library prep was done by RT-PCR. Sequencing used an Illumina HiSeq 2500. TCRdb reanalyzed the raw reads on its own, using fastp at Q25 for trimming and MiXCR for clone calling, and kept in-frame beta chains. Each CDR3 protein appears once, grouped with its most common genes and DNA. The sample yields about 500,000 distinct CDR3 sequences; about 17% were counted once. The ten largest make up 2.5% to 3.5% of the sample. The input for sequencing was CD4+ T cells sorted from PBMCs, taken less than 30 months after vaccination. These receptors came from a man in his fifties or sixties who received an inactivated influenza vaccine. Donor details come from another sample of the same person, matched by shared clones.

The CDR3 bases are TGTGCCAGCAGTGTAGTAGATACGCAGTATTTT. This encodes CASSVVDTQYF. This chain links TRBV2 with TRBJ2-3, with D unclear. V was trimmed by 4 bases and J by 5 bases, leaving 4 bases between them. CDR1 and CDR2 (germline): SNHLY, FYNNEI. CDR3 size: 11 residues.

This clonotype was detected a few times. The chain carries TRBV20-1 and TRBJ1-5, with 9 bases identical to TRBD1. This CDR3 contains 15 residues. Germline trimming cut 5 bases from V and 4 bases from J; bases unmatched to any gene: 9. The germline gives CDR1 DFQATT, CDR2 SNEGSKA (reference sequence). The DNA for the CDR3 is TGCAGTGCTCCAAGAGGGGGGACAGGGAATCAGCCCCAGCATTTT. Protein: CSAPRGGTGNQPQHF.

This clonotype was observed a single time. The CDR3 reads CASSYHDSPLHF. Here the CDR3 DNA reads TGTGCCAGCAGTTACCATGATTCACCCCTCCACTTT. The V gene is TRBV6-5, the J gene TRBJ1-6, with unresolved D. The CDR3 length is 12 residues. Trimming removed 2 bases from V and 8 bases from J, with 4 bases in between. Germline assignment: CDR1 MNHEY and CDR2 SVGAGI.

There are a few counts of this clonotype. The V call is TRBV20-1, the J call TRBJ1-2; 12 positions agree with TRBD1. The V and J ends lost 2 bases and 7 bases, in that order; junction bases with no gene match: 8. The CDR3 covers 15 residues. The germline CDR1 and CDR2 sequences are DFQATT and SNEGSKA (reference sequence). CDR3 DNA sequence: TGCAGTGCTAGAAAGACCGGGACAGGGGGCCTTGGCTACACCTTC. Its translation: CSARKTGTGGLGYTF.

This chain joins TRBV28 and TRBJ2-7; 12 positions match TRBD2. The CDR3 spans 14 residues. Trimming at V came to 3 bases and at J to 6 bases, leaving 3 bases not matched to a gene. Germline CDR1 and CDR2: MDHEN and SYDVKM. This CDR3 is CASSLTSGSTEQYF. The DNA for the CDR3 is TGTGCCAGCAGTTTGACTAGCGGGAGTACCGAGCAGTACTTC.

The chain links TRBV6-2 or TRBV6-3 to TRBJ1-1; perhaps TRBD1 as D (5 bases). V dropped 0 bases and J dropped 1 base, with 6 bases sitting between them. Germline V gives CDR1 MNHEY, CDR2 SVGEGT. CDR3 length equals 14 residues. The DNA of the CDR3 is TGTGCCAGCAGTTACTCGAGGGGGAACACTGAAGCTTTCTTT. Its translation: CASSYSRGNTEAFF.

This clonotype was counted a few times. The chain has TRBV5-1 and TRBJ2-3, with no clear D. Trimming cost V 0 bases and J 2 bases, with 7 bases left between them. Germline V lookup: CDR1 SGHRS, CDR2 YFSETQ. The CDR3 runs 14 residues. CDR3 in DNA: TGCGCCAGCAGCTTGGCCGCGTTCACAGATACGCAGTATTTT. Translating gives CASSLAAFTDTQYF. The full variable domain, in which reference TRBV5-1 and TRBJ2-3 provide the parts outside the CDR3, is KAGVTQTPRYLIKTRGQQVTLSCSPISGHRSVSWYQQTPGQGLQFLFEYFSETQRNKGNFPGRFSGRQFSNSRSEMNVSTLELGDSALYLCASSLAAFTDTQYFGPGTRLTVL.

The chain carries TRBV9 and TRBJ2-2; D tentatively reads TRBD1 or TRBD2 (6 bases each). Trimming cost V 4 bases and J 4 bases, with 17 bases left between them. The CDR3 is made up of 16 amino acids. Per germline, CDR1 SGDLS and CDR2 YYNGEE. CDR3 in DNA: TGTGCCAGCAGCACCCTTGGGGGGCTGGGCACCGGGGAGCTGTTTTTT. Translated, it gives CASSTLGGLGTGELFF.

This clonotype was seen once. The rearrangement links TRBV6-1 to TRBJ1-2; D is ambiguous. The length of the CDR3 is 15 residues. V lost 6 bases to trimming and J lost 3 bases, with 17 bases between them. Germline values: CDR1 MNHNS, CDR2 SASEGT. The CDR3 here is CASRREGTRDYGYTF. In nucleotides, the CDR3 is TGTGCCAGCAGGCGAGAAGGAACGCGGGACTATGGCTACACCTTC.

The chain recombines TRBV14 with TRBJ2-7; D unresolved. The V end was cut by 1 base, the J end by 2 bases, with 12 bases between. Germline V CDR1 and CDR2: SGHDN, FVKESK. This CDR3 comprises 15 residues. The CDR3 here is CASSQVGWGTYEQYF. In nucleotides, the CDR3 is TGTGCCAGCAGCCAAGTCGGCTGGGGTACCTACGAGCAGTACTTC.

The chain combines TRBV18 with TRBJ2-1; TRBD1 might be the D (6 bases). Trimming removed 3 bases at V and 3 bases at J, with 12 bases between. This CDR3 has 15 residues. Germline lookup yields CDR1 KGHSH and CDR2 LQKENI. CDR3 coding DNA: TGTGCCAGCTCACCCTTCCGACAGGACTACAATGAGCAGTTCTTC. It specifies CASSPFRQDYNEQFF.

This chain uses TRBV5-5 with TRBJ2-3; D is unresolved. The CDR3 runs to 14 residues. Trimming took off 4 bases at V and 0 bases at J, with 9 bases between the two ends. Germline CDR1 SGHKS, CDR2 YYEKEE (reference sequence). The CDR3 DNA sequence: TGTGCCAGCAGCCATGTCCCTAGCACAGATACGCAGTATTTT. Protein product: CASSHVPSTDTQYF.

The chain couples TRBV24-1 to TRBJ2-1, with 7 bases lining up with TRBD1. Germline values: CDR1 KGHDR, CDR2 SFDVKD. The CDR3 has 14 amino acids. V was clipped by 4 bases and J by 6 bases; unmatched bases: 5. CDR3 residues: CATSDTGQFNEQFF. CDR3 coding DNA: TGTGCCACCAGTGACACGGGACAGTTCAATGAGCAGTTCTTC.

This clonotype was picked up many times. This chain links TRBV9 with TRBJ2-1; weak D call: TRBD2 (5 bases). CDR3 length equals 15 residues. V dropped 4 bases and J dropped 3 bases, with 14 bases sitting between them. CDR1 and CDR2 from the germline V gene are SGDLS and YYNGEE. The CDR3 loop reads CASSSSPGSYNEQFF. The CDR3 bases are TGTGCCAGCAGCTCTAGCCCGGGAAGCTACAATGAGCAGTTCTTC.